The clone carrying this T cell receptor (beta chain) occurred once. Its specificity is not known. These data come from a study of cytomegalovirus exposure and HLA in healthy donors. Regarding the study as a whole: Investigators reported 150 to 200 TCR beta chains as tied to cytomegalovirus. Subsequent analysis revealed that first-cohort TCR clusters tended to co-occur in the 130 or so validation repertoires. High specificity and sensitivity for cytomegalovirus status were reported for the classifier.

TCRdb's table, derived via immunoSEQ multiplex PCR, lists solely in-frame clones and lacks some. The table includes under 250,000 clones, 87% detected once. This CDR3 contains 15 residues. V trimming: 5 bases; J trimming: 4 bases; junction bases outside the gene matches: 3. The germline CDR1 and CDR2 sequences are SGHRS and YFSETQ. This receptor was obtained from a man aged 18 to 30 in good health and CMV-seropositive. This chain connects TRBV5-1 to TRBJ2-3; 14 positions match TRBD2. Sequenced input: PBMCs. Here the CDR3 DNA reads TGCGCCAGCAGGGGACTAGCGGGAGTATCAGATACGCAGTATTTT. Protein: CASRGLAGVSDTQYF.